Below are 24 T cell receptor beta chains sequenced from a single sample in a study of T-cell reconstitution after alpha-beta-depleted transplantation in children. Unique molecular identifiers were built into the TCRbeta library. TCRdb used MiXCR to reprocess the PCR reads, holding one entry per CDR3 protein. The table includes more than 250,000 distinct CDR3 sequences, over 8% detected once. Here the sequenced sample was PBMCs from the stem cell graft donor, taken from the stem cell graft. All receptors derive from a human donor who donated a stem cell graft to a child with SCID.

The rearrangement joins TRBV20-1 to TRBJ2-1; D is ambiguous. The CDR3 consists of 11 residues. V lost 6 bases and J 12 bases, leaving 15 bases between the germline ends. The germline CDR1 and CDR2 sequences are DFQATT and SNEGSKA (reference sequence). CDR3 coding DNA: TGCAGTGCCTTAAGGTCGGGTCTGCAGTTCTTC. Translating it yields CSALRSGLQFF.

The rearrangement joins TRBV20-1 to TRBJ1-2; maybe TRBD1 (6 bases). Trimming took off 8 bases at V and 7 bases at J, with 14 bases between the two ends. The CDR3 has 11 residues. CDR1 is DFQATT, CDR2 SNEGSKA, per germline (reference sequence). This CDR3 reads CSLQGIGGYTF. DNA for the CDR3: TGCAGTTTACAGGGAATTGGTGGCTACACCTTC.

The CDR3, as DNA: TGCAGCGTTCGAGGGACAGGCGATCAGCCCCAGCATTTT. Amino acid sequence: CSVRGTGDQPQHF. The chain employs TRBV29-1 and TRBJ1-5; TRBD1 matches 8 bases. V dropped 5 bases and J dropped 5; count of bases not matched to a gene: 5. The CDR3 totals 13 residues. Germline CDR1 SQVTM, CDR2 ANQGSEA.

V gene TRBV5-1 combines with J gene TRBJ1-1, with 8 bases aligning to TRBD1. Germline loops: CDR1 SGHRS, CDR2 YFSETQ. J gave up 4 bases and V 4 bases, and 9 bases lay outside the gene matches. The CDR3 is made up of 15 amino acids. CDR3 coding DNA: TGCGCCAGCAGCGCAGTGGGACAGGCGAGCACTGAAGCTTTCTTT. Amino acids: CASSAVGQASTEAFF.

This clonotype was seen many times. The chain joins TRBV20-1 to TRBJ2-3, with D uncertain. The CDR3 runs 15 residues. V was shortened by 2 bases and J by 6 bases, with 18 bases between the two germline ends. Germline V gives CDR1 DFQATT, CDR2 SNEGSKA (reference sequence). The CDR3 region is CSARPGSVVRDTQYF. CDR3 nucleotide sequence: TGCAGTGCTAGACCTGGCTCTGTGGTACGGGATACGCAGTATTTT.

The V gene is TRBV6-1, the J gene TRBJ1-6; D is ambiguous. Trimming took 3 bases from V and 0 from J, leaving 9 bases between them. The CDR3 has 16 residues. Germline lookup yields CDR1 MNHNS and CDR2 SASEGT. CDR3 sequence (DNA): TGTGCCAGCAGTGAGTGGGCAAGCTCCTATAATTCACCCCTCCACTTT. This codes for CASSEWASSYNSPLHF.

The gene calls are TRBV29-1 and TRBJ2-7; 7 positions match TRBD1. Germline loops: CDR1 SQVTM, CDR2 ANQGSEA. V gave up 7 bases and J gave up 5 bases; unmatched junction bases: 11. The CDR3 length is 13 residues. CDR3 amino acids: CSARQGSKDEQYF. The CDR3 DNA reads as TGCAGCGCAAGACAGGGAAGTAAAGACGAGCAGTACTTC.

This chain connects TRBV7-9 to TRBJ2-7; no clear D. The CDR3 runs to 14 residues. CDR1 and CDR2 (germline): SEHNR, FQNEAQ (reference sequence). The V end lost 1 base, the J end lost 2 bases, and 9 bases lay between the germline ends. This chain's CDR3 is CASSLGSTTYEQYF. The CDR3 DNA sequence: TGTGCCAGCAGCTTAGGGTCCACTACCTACGAGCAGTACTTC.

The V call is TRBV15, the J call TRBJ2-7; D might be TRBD1 (5 bases). Germline CDR1 and CDR2: LNHNV and YYDKDF (reference sequence). Trimming pared 3 bases from V and 3 bases from J, leaving 12 bases between. The CDR3 is made up of 14 amino acids. This CDR3 is CATSREGQNYEQYF. CDR3 coding DNA: TGTGCCACCAGCAGGGAAGGACAAAACTACGAGCAGTACTTC.

This clonotype occurred a few times. The rearrangement joins TRBV10-3 to TRBJ2-3, with D maybe TRBD2 (6 bases). Per germline, CDR1 ENHRY and CDR2 SYGVKD. The ends were cut back, 4 bases at V and 11 bases at J, with 19 bases in the middle. There are 14 residues in the CDR3. The CDR3 reads CAISVGASRERQYF. CDR3 bases: TGTGCCATCAGTGTCGGGGCTAGCCGGGAGAGGCAGTATTTT.

This clonotype has more than one count but fewer than ten. The V and J genes are TRBV10-3 and TRBJ2-5; tentatively, D is TRBD2 (6 bases). V lost 0 bases, J lost 5 bases, and 10 bases lay in between. CDR3 length: 14 residues. CDR1 and CDR2 (germline): ENHRY, SYGVKD. DNA for the CDR3: TGTGCCATCAGTGAGTCTGCTAGCGCGGAGACCCAGTACTTC. Translation gives CAISESASAETQYF.

V is TRBV7-2 and J is TRBJ1-5; D is unresolved. Looked up from germline, CDR1 is SGHTA and CDR2 is FQGNSA. This CDR3 spans 15 amino acids. Trimming took 5 bases from V and 7 from J, leaving 18 bases between them. DNA for the CDR3: TGTGCCAGCAGCCCGGGGTCCGCGGCGGCCCAGCCCCAGCATTTT. This translates into CASSPGSAAAQPQHF.

This sequence joins TRBV6-6 and TRBJ2-2; 7 bases map to TRBD1. Germline lookup yields CDR1 MNHNY and CDR2 SVGAGI (reference sequence). The CDR3 totals 13 residues. V gave up 8 bases and J gave up 3 bases; unmatched junction bases: 3. CDR3 sequence reads: CASEGADTGELFF. CDR3 coding DNA: TGTGCCAGCGAGGGGGCGGACACCGGGGAGCTGTTTTTT.

In this sample, this clonotype turned up many times. The chain joins TRBV7-9 to TRBJ1-1; no clear D. Germline V gene lookup returns CDR1 SEHNR and CDR2 FQNEAQ (reference sequence). Trimming removed 2 bases from V and 3 bases from J, with 4 bases in between. The CDR3 runs 12 residues. CDR3 region: CASSLSDTEAFF. The CDR3 DNA follows: TGTGCCAGCAGCTTAAGCGACACTGAAGCTTTCTTT.

This sequence joins TRBV9 and TRBJ1-1; D gene uncertain. The germline CDR1 and CDR2 sequences are SGDLS and YYNGEE. V lost 5 bases, J lost 8 bases, and 22 bases lay in between. This CDR3 is built from 15 residues. The CDR3 coding sequence is TGTGCCAGCAGACTGACCGACGCAGGTACCTCCGAAGCTTTCTTT. This sequence encodes CASRLTDAGTSEAFF.

The genes are TRBV6-5 and TRBJ2-1; D tentatively fits TRBD1 or TRBD2 (5 bases each). The length of the CDR3 is 16 residues. V was shortened by 4 bases and J by 6 bases, with 19 bases between the two germline ends. Germline V lookup: CDR1 MNHEY, CDR2 SVGAGI. The chain's CDR3 is CASSSTYQGVGNEQFF. CDR3 nucleotide sequence: TGTGCCAGCAGTTCTACCTACCAGGGAGTGGGCAATGAGCAGTTCTTC.

This clonotype was counted only a few times. This chain uses TRBV18 with TRBJ2-3; TRBD2 agrees at 9 bases. CDR1 and CDR2 from the germline V gene are KGHSH and LQKENI. Trimming cost V 1 base and J 2 bases; bases outside gene matches: 7. There are 17 residues in the CDR3. Written as DNA, the CDR3 is TGTGCCAGCTCACCACGTATAGCGGGGGCGTCCACAGATACGCAGTATTTT. This codes for CASSPRIAGASTDTQYF.

The chain recombines TRBV12-3 or TRBV12-4 with TRBJ1-5, with 7 bases matching TRBD1. With 6 bases clipped from V and 1 base from J, the junction kept 12 bases outside the gene matches. This CDR3 has 17 amino acids. CDR3 loop: CASSVNRGGFSNQPQHF. CDR3 nucleotides: TGTGCCAGCAGCGTAAACAGGGGAGGATTCAGCAATCAGCCCCAGCATTTT.

The CDR3 coding sequence is TGCGCCAGCAGCTTGGCCTCCGGGGCTACCTACAATGAGCAGTTCTTC. The encoded protein is CASSLASGATYNEQFF. The chain has TRBV5-1 and TRBJ2-1; D is perhaps TRBD1 or TRBD2 (5 bases each). Germline V CDR1 and CDR2: SGHRS, YFSETQ. Trimming removed 0 bases at V and 2 bases at J, with 12 bases between. The CDR3 runs 16 residues.

The table lists this clonotype with a few counts. This chain connects TRBV7-9 to TRBJ2-5; D ambiguous. V lost 2 bases and J 2 bases, leaving 9 bases between the germline ends. The CDR3 runs to 14 residues. The germline V gene encodes CDR1 SEHNR and CDR2 FQNEAQ (reference sequence). The CDR3 DNA sequence: TGTGCCAGCAGCTTACTGGCAGATCAAGAGACCCAGTACTTC. Residues: CASSLLADQETQYF.

Concerning this clonotype itself: Since a much larger clone is just one base distant, this may be a read error. The chain links TRBV7-3 to TRBJ2-2; D gene unclear. Germline V gene sequence: CDR1 SGHTA, CDR2 FQGTGA. The CDR3 consists of 14 residues. The CDR3 sequence is CDSSLFPNTGELFF. The CDR3 coding sequence is TGTGACAGCAGCTTATTCCCTAACACCGGGGAGCTGTTTTTT.

The genes are TRBV20-1 and TRBJ2-7, with 10 bases identical to TRBD1. The CDR3 runs 16 residues. J gave up 1 base and V 3 bases, and 9 bases lay outside the gene matches. The germline V gene encodes CDR1 DFQATT and CDR2 SNEGSKA (reference sequence). The CDR3 is CSASRDRGQISYEQYF. In nucleotides, the CDR3 is TGCAGTGCTAGCCGGGACAGGGGACAAATATCCTACGAGCAGTACTTC.

The chain has TRBV4-1 and TRBJ2-1; D remains ambiguous. There are 16 residues in the CDR3. CDR1 and CDR2 from the germline V gene are MGHRA and YSYEKL. Trimming cost V 4 bases and J 2 bases, with 15 bases left between them. CDR3 coding DNA: TGCGCCAGCAGCCCTATTGGCGGCAATACCTACAATGAGCAGTTCTTC. It translates to CASSPIGGNTYNEQFF.

This clonotype was counted ten times or more. The genes are TRBV4-1 and TRBJ2-7; the D gene is possibly TRBD1 (6 bases). This CDR3 region has 17 residues. V was cut by 4 bases and J by 3 bases, with 22 bases left in between. Germline CDR1 is MGHRA and CDR2 is YSYEKL. The CDR3 protein is CASSPSLLDRTNYEQYF. In nucleotides, the CDR3 is TGCGCCAGCAGCCCAAGCCTATTGGACAGAACTAACTACGAGCAGTACTTC.